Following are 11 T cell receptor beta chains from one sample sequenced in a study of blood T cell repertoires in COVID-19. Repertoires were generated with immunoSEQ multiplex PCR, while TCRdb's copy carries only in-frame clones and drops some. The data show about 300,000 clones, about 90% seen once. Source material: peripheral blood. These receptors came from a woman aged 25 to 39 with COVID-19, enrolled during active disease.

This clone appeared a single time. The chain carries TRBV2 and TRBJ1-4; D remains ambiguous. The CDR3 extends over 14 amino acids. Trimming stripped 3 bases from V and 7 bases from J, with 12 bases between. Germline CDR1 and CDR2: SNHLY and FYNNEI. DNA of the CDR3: TGTGCCAGCAGTGAGGTCCTAATTCGTGAAAAACTGTTTTTT. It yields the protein CASSEVLIREKLFF.

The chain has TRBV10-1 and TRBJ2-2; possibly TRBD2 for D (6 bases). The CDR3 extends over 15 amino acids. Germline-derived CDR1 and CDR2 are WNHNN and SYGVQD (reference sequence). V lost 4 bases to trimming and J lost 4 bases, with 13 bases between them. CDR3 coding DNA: TGCGCCAGCAGTGCCGGGGGAGGAGGCACCGGGGAGCTGTTTTTT. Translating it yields CASSAGGGGTGELFF.

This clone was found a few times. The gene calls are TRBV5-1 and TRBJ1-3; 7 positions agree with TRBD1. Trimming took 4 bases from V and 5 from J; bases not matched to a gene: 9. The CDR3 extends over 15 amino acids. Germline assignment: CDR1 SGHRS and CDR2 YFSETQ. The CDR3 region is CASSPRQGLRNTIYF. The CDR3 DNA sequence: TGCGCCAGCAGCCCGAGACAGGGTCTAAGAAACACCATATATTTT.

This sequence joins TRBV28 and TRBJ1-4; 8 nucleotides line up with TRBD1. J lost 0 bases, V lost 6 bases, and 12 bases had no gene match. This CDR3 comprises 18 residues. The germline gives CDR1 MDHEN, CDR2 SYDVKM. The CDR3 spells CASSPTGEGVATNEKLFF. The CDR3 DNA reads TGTGCCAGCAGCCCGACAGGGGAAGGAGTTGCAACTAATGAAAAACTGTTTTTT. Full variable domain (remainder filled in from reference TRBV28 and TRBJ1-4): DVKVTQSSRYLVKRTGEKVFLECVQDMDHENMFWYRQDPGLGLRLIYFSYDVKMKEKGDIPEGYSVSREKKERFSLILESASTNQTSMYLCASSPTGEGVATNEKLFFGSGTQLSVL.

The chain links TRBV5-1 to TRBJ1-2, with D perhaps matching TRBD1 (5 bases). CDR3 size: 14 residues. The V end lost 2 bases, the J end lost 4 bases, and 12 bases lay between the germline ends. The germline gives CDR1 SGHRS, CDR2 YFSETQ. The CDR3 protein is CASSLTGQTYGYTF. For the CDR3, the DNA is TGCGCCAGCAGCTTAACAGGCCAGACCTATGGCTACACCTTC. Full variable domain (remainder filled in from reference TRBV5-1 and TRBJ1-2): KAGVTQTPRYLIKTRGQQVTLSCSPISGHRSVSWYQQTPGQGLQFLFEYFSETQRNKGNFPGRFSGRQFSNSRSEMNVSTLELGDSALYLCASSLTGQTYGYTFGSGTRLTVV.

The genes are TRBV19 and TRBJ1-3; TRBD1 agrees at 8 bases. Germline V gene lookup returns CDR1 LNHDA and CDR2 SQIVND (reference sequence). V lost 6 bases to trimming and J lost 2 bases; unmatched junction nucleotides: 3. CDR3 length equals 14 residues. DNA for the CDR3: TGTGCCAGTAGGCCGGACAGGGCTGGAAACACCATATATTTT. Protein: CASRPDRAGNTIYF.

CDR3 sequence (DNA): TGTGCCATCAGTGAGTCTGGGGGGGACTACACTGAAGCTTTCTTT. Amino acid sequence: CAISESGGDYTEAFF. The rearrangement joins TRBV10-3 to TRBJ1-1, with a weak D call TRBD1 (5 bases). Germline CDR1 and CDR2: ENHRY and SYGVKD. V shed 0 bases and J shed 3 bases, with 11 bases lying between them. CDR3 length: 15 amino acids.

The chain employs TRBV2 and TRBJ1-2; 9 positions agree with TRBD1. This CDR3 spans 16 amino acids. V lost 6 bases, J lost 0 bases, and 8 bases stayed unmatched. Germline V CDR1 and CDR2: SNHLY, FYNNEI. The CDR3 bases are TGTGCCAGCAGCGCCAGACAGGGGGTGTCTAACTATGGCTACACCTTC. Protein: CASSARQGVSNYGYTF.

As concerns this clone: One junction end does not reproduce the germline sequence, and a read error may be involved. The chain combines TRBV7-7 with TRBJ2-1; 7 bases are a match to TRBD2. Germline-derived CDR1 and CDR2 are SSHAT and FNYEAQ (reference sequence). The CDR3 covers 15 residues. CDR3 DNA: TGTGCTAGCAGCTCCGGGCTAGCGGCTAACAATGAGCAGTTCTTC. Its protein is CASSSGLAANNEQFF.

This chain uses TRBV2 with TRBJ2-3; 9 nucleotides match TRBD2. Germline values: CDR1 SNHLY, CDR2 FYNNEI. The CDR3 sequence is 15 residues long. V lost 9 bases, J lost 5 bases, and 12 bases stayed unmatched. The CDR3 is CASSPSGAVGDTQYF. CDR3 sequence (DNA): TGTGCCAGTAGTCCTAGCGGGGCCGTGGGAGATACGCAGTATTTT.

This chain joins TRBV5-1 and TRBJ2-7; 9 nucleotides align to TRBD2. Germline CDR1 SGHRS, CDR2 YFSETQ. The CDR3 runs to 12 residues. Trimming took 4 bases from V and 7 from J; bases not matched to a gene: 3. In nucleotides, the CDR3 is TGCGCCAGCAGCGGGACTAGCCGTGAGCAGTACTTC. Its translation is CASSGTSREQYF.